The 20 T cell receptor beta chains in this list originate from one sample, sequenced in a study of molecular identifiers for immune sequencing clone quantification. Using its own MiXCR run on the PCR reads, TCRdb lists one record per CDR3 protein. The table lists hundreds of thousands of distinct CDR3 sequences, 25% of them singletons. Sequences were obtained from naive CD8+ T cells from blood, with Jurkat cell RNA spiked in. Documented subset: FACS-sorted CD8+CD4-CCR7+CD45RA+ naive T cells. These receptors came from a human donor in good health. Some libraries in this study had Jurkat cell RNA spiked in.

This clonotype was counted ten times or more. The CDR3 DNA reads TGCAGTGCTAGAGATCTGAGAGGGGGCGAGAATCAGCCCCAGCATTTT. Protein sequence: CSARDLRGGENQPQHF. The V gene is TRBV20-1, the J gene TRBJ1-5; 7 nucleotides match TRBD1. J was trimmed by 4 bases and V by 0 bases; bases with no gene match: 9. The V gene's germline CDR1 is DFQATT and CDR2 SNEGSKA (reference sequence). The length of the CDR3 is 16 residues.

In its sample, this clonotype was seen many times. This rearrangement joins TRBV30 to TRBJ2-1, with 8 bases matching TRBD2. J gave up 4 bases and V 3 bases, and 5 bases lay outside the gene matches. Germline lookup yields CDR1 GTSNPN and CDR2 SVGIG (reference sequence). This CDR3 spans 14 amino acids. CDR3 protein: CAWRSSGIYNEQFF. The DNA of the CDR3 is TGTGCCTGGAGGAGTAGCGGGATATACAATGAGCAGTTCTTC.

The gene calls are TRBV4-3 and TRBJ2-7; D assignment may be TRBD1 or TRBD2 (6 bases each). This CDR3 has 15 amino acids. From germline, CDR1 is LGHNA and CDR2 YSLEER. V lost 0 bases and J lost 7, with 16 bases in between. The CDR3 here is CASSQDRGEVWEQYF. The CDR3 nucleotides read TGCGCCAGCAGCCAAGATAGGGGGGAGGTTTGGGAGCAGTACTTC.

This clonotype has only one observation. At one of its ends the junction is not consistent with the germline gene, which may arise from a read error. The chain uses TRBV6-5 and TRBJ1-1; the D gene is possibly TRBD1 (5 bases). Looked up from germline, CDR1 is MNHEY and CDR2 is SVGAGI. The CDR3 runs to 12 residues. CDR3 sequence: CASSQTRAEAFF. The DNA of the CDR3 is TGTGCCAGCAGCCAGACCAGGGCTGAAGCTTTCTTC.

Turning to this clonotype: Sequence at one end of the junction differs from germline and may be a read error. The chain recombines TRBV27 with TRBJ1-1; tentative D call: TRBD1 (5 bases). The CDR3 loop spans 14 amino acids. The germline CDR1 and CDR2 sequences are MNHEY and SMNVEV (reference sequence). CDR3 bases: TGTGCCCGCAGTTGGGGCGATCCAAACACTGAAGCTTTCTTT. Amino acid sequence: CARSWGDPNTEAFF.

At least ten counts were recorded for this clonotype. The rearrangement joins TRBV28 to TRBJ2-5; TRBD2 matches at 8 bases. The CDR3 is 15 residues long. Germline CDR1 reads MDHEN; CDR2 reads SYDVKM. J gave up 5 bases and V 2 bases, and 7 bases lay outside the gene matches. The CDR3 DNA sequence: TGTGCCAGCAGTTTAGTGGCGGGAGGTCCCGAGACCCAGTACTTC. Its protein is CASSLVAGGPETQYF.

This clonotype has at least ten counts. The rearrangement uses TRBV6-6 and TRBJ2-1; 7 nucleotides line up with TRBD1. Germline V gene sequence: CDR1 MNHNY, CDR2 SVGAGI (reference sequence). The V gene end was trimmed by 4 bases and the J gene end by 10 bases; junction bases not matched to a gene: 10. This CDR3 has 14 amino acids. The CDR3: CASSFHPTGVEQFF. For the CDR3, the DNA is TGTGCCAGCAGTTTCCATCCAACAGGGGTAGAGCAGTTCTTC.

V and J are TRBV24-1 and TRBJ2-5, with 10 bases lining up with TRBD1. V was clipped by 0 bases and J by 5 bases; unmatched bases: 5. Germline lookup yields CDR1 KGHDR and CDR2 SFDVKD. This CDR3 is built from 16 residues. The CDR3, as DNA: TGTGCCACCAGTGATTTGCGGACAGGGGGTCAGGAGACCCAGTACTTC. This translates into CATSDLRTGGQETQYF.

This clonotype was observed a few times. The chain links TRBV27 to TRBJ2-1; D is unresolved. The V and J ends lost 0 bases and 1 base respectively, with 4 bases between them. Germline CDR1 is MNHEY and CDR2 is SMNVEV (reference sequence). The length of the CDR3 is 14 residues. This CDR3 is CASSLSRSYNEQFF. CDR3 DNA: TGTGCCAGCAGTTTATCTCGGTCCTACAATGAGCAGTTCTTC.

In its sample, this clonotype was seen a few times. The chain carries TRBV19 and TRBJ2-1; 8 bases agree with TRBD2. Germline CDR1 and CDR2: LNHDA and SQIVND (reference sequence). CDR3 length: 15 residues. The ends lost 5 bases at V and 4 bases at J; junction bases unmatched: 7. The DNA of the CDR3 is TGTGCCAGTAGTCCCGGGACTAGAGGATACAATGAGCAGTTCTTC. Its translation is CASSPGTRGYNEQFF.

CDR3 protein: CASSVEGGATGYTF. The CDR3 coding sequence is TGTGCCAGCAGCGTAGAAGGGGGGGCGACTGGCTACACCTTC. This chain uses TRBV9 with TRBJ1-2, with D maybe TRBD1 (6 bases). This CDR3 is 14 amino acids long. Trimming pared 0 bases from V and 7 bases from J, leaving 13 bases between. Per the germline V gene, CDR1 is SGDLS and CDR2 is YYNGEE.

This clonotype was seen ten or more times. This chain joins TRBV4-1 and TRBJ2-7; no reliable D call. Germline V gene sequence: CDR1 MGHRA, CDR2 YSYEKL. The CDR3 runs to 14 residues. The V gene lost 5 bases and the J gene lost 1 base, with 12 bases spanning the gap. The CDR3 nucleotides read TGCGCCAGCAGCGCGTCTTTGGGGTCCTACGAGCAGTACTTC. Residues: CASSASLGSYEQYF.

Details on this clonotype: A junction boundary mismatches the germline segment, possibly from a read error. The rearrangement uses TRBV30 and TRBJ1-4; 7 positions agree with TRBD1. CDR3 size: 13 residues. Germline V gene sequence: CDR1 GTSNPN, CDR2 SVGIG (reference sequence). The DNA of the CDR3 is TGTGCCTGCACAACAGGGGAATCAGAAAGACTGTTTTTT. Translated, it gives CACTTGESERLFF.

In this sample, this clonotype turned up many times. This rearrangement joins TRBV28 to TRBJ2-7; no reliable D call. Germline V lookup: CDR1 MDHEN, CDR2 SYDVKM. Trimming shortened V by 2 bases and J by 3 bases, and 5 bases separated the two germline ends. This CDR3 has 12 amino acids. DNA for the CDR3: TGTGCCAGCAGTTTAGCCAACTACGAGCAGTACTTC. Residues: CASSLANYEQYF.

This clonotype was detected ten times or more. The V and J genes are TRBV28 and TRBJ2-7; possibly TRBD1 for D (5 bases). The CDR3 has 16 amino acids. Germline assignment: CDR1 MDHEN and CDR2 SYDVKM. Trimming took 6 bases from V and 3 from J, leaving 21 bases between them. The CDR3 nucleotides read TGTGCCAGCAGCAGCGACAGCAGTCAAATATTCTACGAGCAGTACTTC. Translation: CASSSDSSQIFYEQYF.

In this sample, this clonotype turned up many times. The chain joins TRBV9 to TRBJ2-2; D not resolved. The CDR3 contains 12 residues. The V gene's germline CDR1 is SGDLS and CDR2 YYNGEE. Trimming took off 3 bases at V and 7 bases at J, with 7 bases between the two ends. CDR3 nucleotides: TGTGCCAGCAGCGAGATTGACGGGGAGCTGTTTTTT. Protein: CASSEIDGELFF.

This clonotype was observed a single time. CDR3 amino acids: CASSALGQGAYEQYF. CDR3 bases: TGTGCCAGCAGCGCGTTAGGACAGGGGGCTTACGAGCAGTACTTC. The chain carries TRBV7-2 and TRBJ2-7, with TRBD1 identical over 11 bases. Germline V gene data show CDR1 as SGHTA and CDR2 as FQGNSA. Trimming cost V 5 bases and J 4 bases; bases outside gene matches: 7. CDR3 length equals 15 residues.

This clonotype has just a few counts. The J gene is TRBJ2-7, the V gene TRBV6-1; TRBD1 might be the D (6 bases). Germline loops: CDR1 MNHNS, CDR2 SASEGT. V was shortened by 4 bases and J by 2 bases, with 12 bases between the two germline ends. This CDR3 is 14 amino acids long. The CDR3 loop is CASSVRDTAYEQYF. CDR3 DNA sequence: TGTGCCAGCAGTGTTCGGGACACAGCCTACGAGCAGTACTTC.

The sample holds a few counts of this clonotype. The chain employs TRBV7-2 and TRBJ2-1; D uncertain. This CDR3 is built from 12 residues. In germline, CDR1 is SGHTA, CDR2 FQGNSA. V was clipped by 3 bases and J by 9 bases, with 9 bases between them. CDR3 nucleotides: TGTGCCAGCAGCTTTCTCTTCAGTGAGCAGTTCTTC. Protein: CASSFLFSEQFF.

This clonotype was counted a single time. This sequence may be a read error, since a much larger clone differs from it by one base. The rearrangement links TRBV7-6 to TRBJ2-5, with 8 bases fitting TRBD2. The CDR3 extends over 14 amino acids. Germline CDR1 is SGHVS and CDR2 is FNYEAQ. CDR3 nucleotide sequence: TGTGCCAGCAGCTCTGGACTAGCCCCAGAGCCCCAGTACTTC. Translating it yields CASSSGLAPEPQYF.